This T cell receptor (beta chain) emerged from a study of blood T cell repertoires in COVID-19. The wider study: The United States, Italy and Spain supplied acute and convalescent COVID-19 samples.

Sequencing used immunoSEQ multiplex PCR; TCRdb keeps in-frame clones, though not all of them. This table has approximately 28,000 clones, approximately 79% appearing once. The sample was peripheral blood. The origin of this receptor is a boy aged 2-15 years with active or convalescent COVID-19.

The CDR3 nucleotides are TGTGCCAGCAGTGAAGCGTCAGGGGAGGGAGGAAGGACTGAAGCTTTCTTT. Amino acids: CASSEASGEGGRTEAFF. This chain joins TRBV6-1 and TRBJ1-1, with D perhaps matching TRBD1 (6 bases). Germline CDR1 is MNHNS and CDR2 is SASEGT. V was trimmed by 0 bases and J by 5 bases, leaving 19 bases between them. The CDR3 covers 17 residues.